These 26 T cell receptor beta chains share one sample of origin, sequenced in a study of cytomegalovirus exposure and HLA in healthy donors. Both 60 Vbeta primers and 13 Jbeta primers went into the PCR. Sequencing was performed with immunoSEQ multiplex PCR; in TCRdb, only in-frame clones are kept and a portion is missing. The table includes 100,000 to 150,000 clones, 17% detected once. Specimen: PBMCs. Receptors originate from a female donor in good health and CMV-seropositive.

The chain joins TRBV5-1 to TRBJ2-3, with a tentative D call TRBD2 (6 bases). This CDR3 is built from 14 residues. Germline-derived CDR1 and CDR2 are SGHRS and YFSETQ. The V end lost 0 bases, the J end lost 6 bases, and 11 bases lay between the germline ends. The CDR3 sequence is CASSLDSRGDTQYF. The CDR3, as DNA: TGCGCCAGCAGCTTGGATTCCCGGGGGGATACGCAGTATTTT. The full variable domain, completed using reference TRBV5-1 and TRBJ2-3, is KAGVTQTPRYLIKTRGQQVTLSCSPISGHRSVSWYQQTPGQGLQFLFEYFSETQRNKGNFPGRFSGRQFSNSRSEMNVSTLELGDSALYLCASSLDSRGDTQYFGPGTRLTVL.

The chain combines TRBV9 with TRBJ2-1; 7 nucleotides match TRBD2. The CDR3 consists of 16 residues. With 2 bases clipped from V and 1 base from J, the junction kept 6 bases outside the gene matches. Per germline, CDR1 SGDLS and CDR2 YYNGEE. In nucleotides, the CDR3 is TGTGCCAGCAGCGTGGGGGGAGGGACGTCCTACAATGAGCAGTTCTTC. It yields the protein CASSVGGGTSYNEQFF.

The gene calls are TRBV7-2 and TRBJ2-3; the D gene is possibly TRBD2 (5 bases). V was trimmed by 4 bases and J by 0 bases, leaving 5 bases between them. The CDR3 contains 13 residues. Germline V lookup: CDR1 SGHTA, CDR2 FQGNSA. CDR3 protein: CASSWTSTDTQYF. For the CDR3, the DNA is TGTGCCAGCAGCTGGACTAGCACAGATACGCAGTATTTT.

This clone showed up just a few times. J is TRBJ1-1 and V is TRBV28; 8 bases match TRBD1. With V trimmed by 7 bases and J by 7 bases, 8 bases remained unmatched. The CDR3 has 13 amino acids. Germline CDR1 is MDHEN and CDR2 is SYDVKM. The CDR3 bases are TGTGCCAGCACCCGGGACGGGACAGGTGAAGCTTTCTTT. Translation gives CASTRDGTGEAFF.

The chain recombines TRBV7-8 with TRBJ2-6; perhaps TRBD1 as D (5 bases). Deletions cut 0 bases from V and 2 bases from J, with 5 bases between. From germline, CDR1 is SGHVS and CDR2 FQNEAQ. The CDR3 has 15 residues. The CDR3 sequence: CASSLARAGANVLTF. The CDR3 DNA reads as TGTGCCAGCAGCTTAGCCAGGGCTGGGGCCAACGTCCTGACTTTC.

This clone was detected a few times. This sequence joins TRBV18 and TRBJ2-5; D is uncertain. The V and J ends lost 5 bases and 0 bases respectively, with 7 bases between them. CDR3 length: 13 amino acids. Germline values: CDR1 KGHSH, CDR2 LQKENI. This CDR3 reads CASSYGYQETQYF. CDR3 bases: TGTGCCAGCTCATACGGGTACCAAGAGACCCAGTACTTC. The whole variable domain, remainder taken from reference TRBV18 and TRBJ2-5, is NAGVMQNPRHLVRRRGQEARLRCSPMKGHSHVYWYRQLPEEGLKFMVYLQKENIIDESGMPKERFSAEFPKEGPSILRIQQVVRGDSAAYFCASSYGYQETQYFGPGTRLLVL.

The rearrangement joins TRBV4-1 to TRBJ2-1, with 8 positions matching TRBD2. The length of the CDR3 is 20 residues. V was clipped by 3 bases and J by 5 bases; unmatched bases: 21. From germline, CDR1 is MGHRA and CDR2 YSYEKL. Here the CDR3 reads CASSHPGGRQTLSRDNEQFF. For the CDR3, the DNA is TGCGCCAGCAGCCATCCGGGGGGGAGACAGACCCTTTCGCGCGACAATGAGCAGTTCTTC.

The CDR3 sequence is CASSWGQGANEQFF. The CDR3 DNA follows: TGTGCCAGCAGTTGGGGACAGGGGGCCAATGAGCAGTTCTTC. The chain employs TRBV27 and TRBJ2-1; 12 bases align to TRBD1. CDR3 size: 14 residues. Trimming removed 4 bases from V and 6 bases from J; junction bases left unmatched: 1. Germline V gene sequence: CDR1 MNHEY, CDR2 SMNVEV (reference sequence).

This clone has just a few counts. The chain carries TRBV6-5 and TRBJ1-2; 7 bases align to TRBD1. The CDR3 has 12 residues. With V trimmed by 2 bases and J by 8 bases, 2 bases remained unmatched. The germline CDR1 and CDR2 sequences are MNHEY and SVGAGI. The CDR3 loop reads CASSYDREGYTF. The CDR3, as DNA: TGTGCCAGCAGTTACGACAGGGAAGGCTACACCTTC.

This sequence joins TRBV27 and TRBJ2-3; 7 bases are shared with TRBD2. The germline gives CDR1 MNHEY, CDR2 SMNVEV (reference sequence). The CDR3 contains 14 residues. The ends lost 8 bases at V and 1 base at J; junction bases unmatched: 6. CDR3 nucleotide sequence: TGTGCCAGCCGGCCGGGACTACGCACAGATACGCAGTATTTT. This encodes CASRPGLRTDTQYF.

The chain couples TRBV6-5 to TRBJ2-5, with a possible D match to TRBD2 (5 bases). This CDR3 contains 14 residues. The germline V gene encodes CDR1 MNHEY and CDR2 SVGAGI. Deletions cut 0 bases from V and 5 bases from J, with 10 bases between. The CDR3 DNA sequence: TGTGCCAGCAGTTACTCGAAATCGGGGGAGACCCAGTACTTC. It is translated as CASSYSKSGETQYF.

This sequence joins TRBV28 and TRBJ2-1; D is possibly TRBD2 (6 bases). V lost 6 bases and J lost 8, with 17 bases in between. The CDR3 covers 14 residues. Germline CDR1 is MDHEN and CDR2 is SYDVKM. The CDR3 loop reads CASSRGRERDEQFF. DNA for the CDR3: TGTGCCAGCAGCCGTGGACGGGAGCGAGATGAGCAGTTCTTC.

V and J are TRBV19 and TRBJ1-6; 7 nucleotides line up with TRBD1. Germline V gene data show CDR1 as LNHDA and CDR2 as SQIVND (reference sequence). Trimming at V came to 7 bases and at J to 9 bases, leaving 9 bases not matched to a gene. This CDR3 region has 14 residues. This CDR3 reads CASKEDRRGSPLHF. CDR3 sequence (DNA): TGTGCCAGTAAGGAGGACAGGAGGGGTTCACCCCTCCACTTT.

There are a few counts of this clone. The rearrangement joins TRBV28 to TRBJ2-7; 7 bases are shared with TRBD2. V shed 6 bases, J shed 5 bases, and the junction held 10 bases outside the gene matches. Looked up from germline, CDR1 is MDHEN and CDR2 is SYDVKM. The CDR3 has 14 residues. The CDR3 DNA sequence: TGTGCCAGCAGCTTAGCGGGCAGGCCCGACGAGCAGTACTTC. Translation gives CASSLAGRPDEQYF. The whole variable domain, remainder taken from reference TRBV28 and TRBJ2-7, is DVKVTQSSRYLVKRTGEKVFLECVQDMDHENMFWYRQDPGLGLRLIYFSYDVKMKEKGDIPEGYSVSREKKERFSLILESASTNQTSMYLCASSLAGRPDEQYFGPGTRLTVT.

This clone was seen only a few times. An end of the junction differs from the germline gene, which may be a read error. The chain recombines TRBV28 with TRBJ2-7, with D possibly matching TRBD1 (6 bases). Germline V CDR1 and CDR2: MDHEN, SYDVKM. This CDR3 has 10 amino acids. The CDR3 reads CASIPRDISF. DNA of the CDR3: TGTGCCAGCATACCCCGGGACATCTCCTTC.

The gene calls are TRBV13 and TRBJ2-7; 9 nucleotides match TRBD1. Unmatched junction bases numbered 6, after V lost 0 bases and J lost 6 bases. Germline values: CDR1 PRHDT, CDR2 FYEKMQ (reference sequence). The CDR3 spans 15 residues. The CDR3 sequence is CASSLGGQGKSEQYF. In nucleotides, the CDR3 is TGTGCCAGCAGCTTAGGGGGACAGGGTAAGAGCGAGCAGTACTTC.

This clone was seen only a few times. The chain combines TRBV30 with TRBJ2-7, with D unclear. V lost 4 bases, J lost 0 bases, and 10 bases lay in between. This CDR3 is 13 amino acids long. Germline V CDR1 and CDR2: GTSNPN, SVGIG (reference sequence). The CDR3 region has the DNA TGTGCCTGGACACAGCTTAACTCCTACGAGCAGTACTTC. It codes for CAWTQLNSYEQYF. Full variable domain (outside the CDR3, taken from reference TRBV30 and TRBJ2-7): SQTIHQWPATLVQPVGSPLSLECTVEGTSNPNLYWYRQAAGRGLQLLFYSVGIGQISSEVPQNLSASRPQDRQFILSSKKLLLSDSGFYLCAWTQLNSYEQYFGPGTRLTVT.

CDR3 DNA sequence: TGTGCCAGCAGTTTATATTATTCGTACCAAGAGACCCAGTACTTC. The encoded protein is CASSLYYSYQETQYF. The chain has TRBV27 and TRBJ2-5, with D uncertain. The CDR3 spans 15 residues. With 1 base removed from V and 0 bases from J, the gap between germline ends came to 9 bases. Germline V CDR1 and CDR2: MNHEY, SMNVEV (reference sequence).

This clone appeared a few times. The CDR3 sequence: CASSWGLDTEAFF. Written as DNA, the CDR3 is TGTGCCAGTAGTTGGGGGCTCGACACTGAAGCTTTCTTT. V and J are TRBV19 and TRBJ1-1, with a tentative D call TRBD1 (6 bases). Germline V gene sequence: CDR1 LNHDA, CDR2 SQIVND (reference sequence). The V end lost 5 bases, the J end lost 3 bases, and 10 bases lay between the germline ends. CDR3 length: 13 amino acids.

This clone came up a few times. The chain combines TRBV28 with TRBJ1-1, with a weak D call TRBD1 (6 bases). Trimming pared 7 bases from V and 5 bases from J, leaving 20 bases between. CDR1 MDHEN and CDR2 SYDVKM come from the germline V gene. The CDR3 loop spans 15 amino acids. Here the CDR3 reads CASIGGGVDSTEAFF. The CDR3 bases are TGTGCCAGCATAGGAGGGGGGGTAGATAGTACTGAAGCTTTCTTT.

As DNA, the CDR3 is TGTGCCAGCAGTGATCTAGCGGGAGGGTCCGTGGGGGAGCAGTACTTC. Translating it yields CASSDLAGGSVGEQYF. This chain uses TRBV6-1 with TRBJ2-7, with 12 bases matching TRBD2. This CDR3 has 16 residues. V lost 3 bases to trimming and J lost 7 bases; unmatched junction nucleotides: 10. Germline V gives CDR1 MNHNS, CDR2 SASEGT.

This clone was counted a few times. The gene calls are TRBV4-2 and TRBJ1-1; 8 bases match TRBD1. This CDR3 region has 14 residues. Germline lookup yields CDR1 LGHNA and CDR2 YNFKEQ. After removal of 0 bases from V and 6 bases from J, the junction contained 3 bases not matched to a gene. CDR3 amino acids: CASSQEAGGPEAFF. The DNA for the CDR3 is TGTGCCAGCAGCCAAGAGGCAGGGGGCCCTGAAGCTTTCTTT.

J is TRBJ2-3 and V is TRBV18, with 9 bases matching TRBD2. Germline CDR1 KGHSH, CDR2 LQKENI. Trimming at V came to 2 bases and at J to 4 bases, leaving 4 bases not matched to a gene. This CDR3 region has 15 residues. CDR3 nucleotides: TGTGCCAGCTCACCAGCGGGAGGGCCCCCAGATACGCAGTATTTT. Translating it yields CASSPAGGPPDTQYF.

This clone was seen just once. V usage is TRBV11-2 and J usage is TRBJ2-7; D uncertain. The CDR3 extends over 18 amino acids. CDR1 and CDR2 (germline): SGHAT, FQNNGV. Trimming removed 3 bases from V and 2 bases from J, with 23 bases in between. The CDR3 region is CASSFLSSEFHLTYEQYF. The CDR3 DNA follows: TGTGCCAGCAGCTTCCTATCCTCTGAGTTTCACCTAACCTACGAGCAGTACTTC.

V usage is TRBV6-6 and J usage is TRBJ1-2, with D possibly being TRBD1 (5 bases). CDR1 MNHNY and CDR2 SVGAGI come from the germline V gene (reference sequence). The CDR3 length is 13 residues. V was clipped by 2 bases and J by 7 bases, with 11 bases between them. CDR3 loop: CASSYQYGAGYTF. CDR3 coding DNA: TGTGCCAGCAGTTACCAATATGGGGCTGGCTACACCTTC.

A few counts support this clone. This chain links TRBV15 with TRBJ2-5; 15 bases map to TRBD2. Looked up from germline, CDR1 is LNHNV and CDR2 is YYDKDF (reference sequence). This CDR3 contains 18 residues. The junction had 4 bases not matched to a gene; V was cut back by 1 base and J by 1 base. For the CDR3, the DNA is TGTGCCACCAGCAGAGGGGGACTAGCGGGAGGTTCCCAAGAGACCCAGTACTTC. It encodes CATSRGGLAGGSQETQYF.